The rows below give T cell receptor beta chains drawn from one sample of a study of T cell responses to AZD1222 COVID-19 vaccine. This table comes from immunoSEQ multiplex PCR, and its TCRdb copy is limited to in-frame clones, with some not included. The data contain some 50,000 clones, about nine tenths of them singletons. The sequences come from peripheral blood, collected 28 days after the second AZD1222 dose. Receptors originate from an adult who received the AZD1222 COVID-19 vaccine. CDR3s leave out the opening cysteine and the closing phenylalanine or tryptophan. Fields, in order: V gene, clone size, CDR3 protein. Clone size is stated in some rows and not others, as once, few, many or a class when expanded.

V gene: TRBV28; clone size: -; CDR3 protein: ASNKGLAYEQY
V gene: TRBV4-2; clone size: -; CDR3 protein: ASSQEPGGVFEKLF
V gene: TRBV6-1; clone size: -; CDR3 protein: ASSASMQAGAPRNEQF
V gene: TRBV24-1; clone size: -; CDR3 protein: ATSDSILAGNTGELF
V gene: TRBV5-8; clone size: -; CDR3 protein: ASSLILQGGDTEAF
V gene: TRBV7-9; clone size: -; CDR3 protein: ASSLEQGTLH
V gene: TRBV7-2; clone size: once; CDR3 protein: ASSLGPNNEQF
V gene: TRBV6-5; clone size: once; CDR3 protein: ATTREGTGEAF
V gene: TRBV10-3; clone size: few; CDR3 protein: AISVGSNQPQH
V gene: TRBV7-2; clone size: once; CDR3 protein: ASSLVAGSRGYT
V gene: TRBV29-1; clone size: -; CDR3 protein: SVERGQSHT
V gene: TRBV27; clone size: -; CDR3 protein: ASSSAGKHF
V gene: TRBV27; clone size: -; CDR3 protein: ASSWTGQY
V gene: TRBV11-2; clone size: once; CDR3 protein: ASSLGPQGYGYT
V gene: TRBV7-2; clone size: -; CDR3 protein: ASSFGTGNGQPQH
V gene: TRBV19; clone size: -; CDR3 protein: ATGFKRETQY
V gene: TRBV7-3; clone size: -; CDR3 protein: ASSYRDITDTQY
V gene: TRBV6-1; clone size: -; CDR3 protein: ASSETAYEQY
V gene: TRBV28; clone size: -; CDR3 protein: ASSRAGLKAF
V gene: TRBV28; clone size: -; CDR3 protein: ASSPRDRGYTDTQY
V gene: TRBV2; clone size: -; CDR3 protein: ASSDFLVGTQH
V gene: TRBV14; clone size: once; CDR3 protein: ASSPTGSLTDTQY
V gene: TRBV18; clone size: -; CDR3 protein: ASSPLPGDGEQF
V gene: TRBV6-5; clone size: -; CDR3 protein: ASSYEKGVPGELF
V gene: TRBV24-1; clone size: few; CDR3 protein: ATSDPADGSGGSSYNEQF
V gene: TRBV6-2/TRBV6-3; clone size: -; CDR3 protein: ASTPAGGPADTQY
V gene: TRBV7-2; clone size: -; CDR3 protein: ASSLRDGRSYEQY
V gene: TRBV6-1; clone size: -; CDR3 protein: ASSDGRGAVAKNIQY
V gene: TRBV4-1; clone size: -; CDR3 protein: ASSQEVTGGFNSPLH
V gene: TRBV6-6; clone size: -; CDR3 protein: ASRENTNYGYT
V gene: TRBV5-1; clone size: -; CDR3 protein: ASSIGLVVYEQY
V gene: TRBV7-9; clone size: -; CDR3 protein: AIHFLGTGTEAF
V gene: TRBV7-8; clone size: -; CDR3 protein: ASSLAPTGEYGYT
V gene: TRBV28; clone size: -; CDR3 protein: ASSPGQPQH
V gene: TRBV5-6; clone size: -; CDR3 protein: ASSETGTGEDQPQH
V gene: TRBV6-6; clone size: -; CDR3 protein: ASSYSSDSYEQY
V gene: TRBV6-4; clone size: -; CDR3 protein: ASSGDGDSPYNEQF
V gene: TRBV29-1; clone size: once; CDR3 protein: SVDDRGSGNTIY
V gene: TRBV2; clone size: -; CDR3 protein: ASSEGFGVAGLSGEQY
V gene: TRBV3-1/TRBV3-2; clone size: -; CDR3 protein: ASSPRTGITEAF
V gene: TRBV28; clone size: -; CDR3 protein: ASSDSLTYEQY
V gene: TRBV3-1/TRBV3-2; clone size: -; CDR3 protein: ASSQRFPDAGGGELF
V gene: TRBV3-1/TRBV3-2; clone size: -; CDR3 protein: ASSQEGTWTGRPYEQY
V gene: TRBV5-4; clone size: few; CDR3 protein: ASSLDGRDTDTQY
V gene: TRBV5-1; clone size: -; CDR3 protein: ASSDGTGRPDTQY
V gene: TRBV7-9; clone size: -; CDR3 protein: ASSSGTGSYEQY
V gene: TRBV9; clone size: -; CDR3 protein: ASSVTPRGELF
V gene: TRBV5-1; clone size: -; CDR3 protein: ASSPYYRPSGNNEQY
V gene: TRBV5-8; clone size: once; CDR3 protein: ASSRFDSHPYEQY